The present TCR beta chain was sequenced within a study of OX40 agonist ivuxolimab in advanced cancers. Study-wide background: Patients were roughly 81% male with ages roughly 20 to 80, mean around 61. People who had prior anti-PD-1, anti-PD-L1 or anti-CTLA-4 therapy could take part, and less than 50% had some. Partial responses were seen in three patients, one with hepatocellular carcinoma and two with cutaneous melanoma.

Sequencing used immunoSEQ multiplex PCR; TCRdb keeps in-frame clones, though not all of them. Among 26,000 or so clones listed, around 75% were seen once. This receptor was identified in an adult with an advanced solid tumor such as melanoma, head and neck, liver or kidney cancer. This specimen consisted of CD4+ or CD8+ T cells sorted from blood, obtained in a trial of the OX40 agonist ivuxolimab.

CDR3 loop: CASSPGSRGLAEAFF. DNA of the CDR3: TGCGCCAGCAGCCCTGGTAGTCGAGGGTTGGCTGAAGCTTTCTTT. The V gene is TRBV5-1, the J gene TRBJ1-1; D ambiguous. Germline V gene lookup returns CDR1 SGHRS and CDR2 YFSETQ. The CDR3 runs 15 residues. Trimming shortened V by 4 bases and J by 6 bases, and 19 bases separated the two germline ends.